Listed below are T cell receptor beta chains from one sample, sequenced in a study of beta chain features in type 1 diabetes. The protocol was immunoSEQ multiplex PCR, while the TCRdb copy is restricted to in-frame clones and leaves out a portion. The data hold about 710,000 clones, with more than 12% observed a single time. The sequenced sample was naive CD4+ T cells from blood. The receptor set was obtained from a man aged 18 to 30 with type 1 diabetes. CDR3s include the opening cysteine and the closing phenylalanine or tryptophan. Each record gives: CDR3 protein, CDR3 DNA, clone size, V gene, D gene, J gene. D genes are given only for firm matches. Clone size, where shown, is once, few, many, or a class for clones that have expanded.

CDR3 protein: CASSSGREQYF
CDR3 DNA: TGTGCCAGCAGTTCAGGGCGCGAGCAGTACTTC
clone size: NA
V gene: TRBV28
D gene: NA
J gene: TRBJ2-7

CDR3 protein: CSVDRGEETQYF
CDR3 DNA: TGCAGCGTCGACCGGGGGGAAGAGACCCAGTACTTC
clone size: few
V gene: TRBV29-1
D gene: TRBD2
J gene: TRBJ2-5

CDR3 protein: CDDTTGPTEAFF
CDR3 DNA: TGTGACGATACTACAGGTCCCACTGAAGCTTTCTTT
clone size: few
V gene: TRBV15
D gene: NA
J gene: TRBJ1-1

CDR3 protein: CASSFGGSYEQYF
CDR3 DNA: TGTGCCAGCAGCTTTGGTGGCTCCTACGAGCAGTACTTC
clone size: NA
V gene: TRBV7-2
D gene: NA
J gene: TRBJ2-7

CDR3 protein: CASSVALSGANVLTF
CDR3 DNA: TGTGCCAGCAGCGTAGCCCTCTCTGGGGCCAACGTCCTGACTTTC
clone size: NA
V gene: TRBV9
D gene: NA
J gene: TRBJ2-6

CDR3 protein: CASGSVNTGELFF
CDR3 DNA: TGTGCCAGTGGCTCGGTGAACACCGGGGAGCTGTTTTTT
clone size: NA
V gene: TRBV19
D gene: NA
J gene: TRBJ2-2

CDR3 protein: CASNLRTDSNQPQHF
CDR3 DNA: TGTGCCAGCAACCTTCGGACAGATAGCAATCAGCCCCAGCATTTT
clone size: NA
V gene: TRBV4-2
D gene: NA
J gene: TRBJ1-5

CDR3 protein: CASSNRDRPYEQYF
CDR3 DNA: TGTGCCAGCAGCAACCGGGACAGGCCCTACGAGCAGTACTTC
clone size: NA
V gene: TRBV7-2
D gene: TRBD1
J gene: TRBJ2-7

CDR3 protein: CAILRQLNTEAFF
CDR3 DNA: TGTGCCATCTTGAGGCAGCTGAACACTGAAGCTTTCTTT
clone size: NA
V gene: TRBV10-3
D gene: NA
J gene: TRBJ1-1

CDR3 protein: CASSPRPDEKLFF
CDR3 DNA: TGTGCCAGCAGCCCGCGCCCCGATGAAAAACTGTTTTTT
clone size: few
V gene: TRBV5-4
D gene: NA
J gene: TRBJ1-4

CDR3 protein: CASSVATTISYNEQFF
CDR3 DNA: TGTGCCAGCAGTGTGGCCACGACAATCTCCTACAATGAGCAGTTCTTC
clone size: few
V gene: TRBV6-1
D gene: NA
J gene: TRBJ2-1

CDR3 protein: CASSYQDSRAHQPQHF
CDR3 DNA: TGTGCCAGCAGTTACCAAGACAGCAGGGCTCATCAGCCCCAGCATTTT
clone size: few
V gene: TRBV6-6
D gene: NA
J gene: TRBJ1-5

CDR3 protein: CASSVAGTSGGLYNEQFF
CDR3 DNA: TGTGCCAGCAGCGTAGCCGGGACTAGCGGGGGACTCTACAATGAGCAGTTCTTC
clone size: few
V gene: TRBV9
D gene: TRBD2
J gene: TRBJ2-1

CDR3 protein: CASSPGVRVGEKLFF
CDR3 DNA: TGTGCCAGCAGTCCGGGTGTGAGGGTTGGCGAAAAACTGTTTTTT
clone size: NA
V gene: TRBV6-5
D gene: NA
J gene: TRBJ1-4